This T cell receptor (beta chain) emerged from a study of long-term antiretroviral therapy in people with HIV. Per the germline V gene, CDR1 is MDHEN and CDR2 is SYDVKM. V lost 2 bases and J 5 bases, leaving 12 bases between the germline ends. The CDR3 runs to 14 residues. In the case of this clone: What it binds is unknown.

Regarding the study as a whole: Post-ART diversity increased but stayed below transplant donor controls. HIV repertoires had narrower CDR3 length ranges than controls. Clones with expansion before ART led the repertoire at all time points.

Each participant with HIV received care in the United States. At the survey level, the v3.0 immunoSEQ assay was run. Generated by immunoSEQ multiplex PCR, the TCRdb table keeps only in-frame clones and is missing some. The sample holds about 22,000 clones, approximately 82% seen once. The rearrangement links TRBV28 to TRBJ2-5; a possible D gene is TRBD2 (6 bases). The sequencing used unsorted PBMCs, collected 0.1 years before starting antiretroviral therapy. The clonotype comes from a man aged 18 to 29 with HIV. The CDR3 bases are TGTGCCAGCAGTTTAGCGGGGAGCCCCGAGACCCAGTACTTC. Protein sequence: CASSLAGSPETQYF.